These 12 T cell receptor beta chains were all obtained from the same sample, sequenced in a study of sequential checkpoint blockade in melanoma. The sample's treatment: randomized to nivolumab then ipilimumab (arm A) or the reverse (arm B). Only in-frame clones appear in the TCRdb table, and some are missing; sequencing was by immunoSEQ multiplex PCR. The sample shows roughly 11,000 clones, roughly 83% of them seen only once. The sequenced sample was CD8+ T cells sorted from blood (inferred from file names), obtained from a patient given nivolumab and ipilimumab in sequence. The receptor set was obtained from a human donor with melanoma.

This clone was detected only once. The chain combines TRBV27 with TRBJ2-2; 8 bases fit TRBD2. The CDR3 consists of 16 residues. J was trimmed by 5 bases and V by 3 bases; bases with no gene match: 8. CDR1 MNHEY and CDR2 SMNVEV come from the germline V gene (reference sequence). The CDR3 nucleotides are TGTGCCAGCAGTTTTTACGGGGGGGCCGGTACCGGGGAGCTGTTTTTT. This sequence encodes CASSFYGGAGTGELFF.

The gene calls are TRBV30 and TRBJ2-3; no definite D call. CDR3 length: 15 residues. Trimming took off 5 bases at V and 3 bases at J, with 18 bases between the two ends. Germline lookup yields CDR1 GTSNPN and CDR2 SVGIG (reference sequence). CDR3 region: CAWGALNIRTDTQYF. CDR3 nucleotides: TGTGCCTGGGGAGCTCTCAACATTCGGACAGATACGCAGTATTTT.

V and J are TRBV28 and TRBJ1-4; the D gene is possibly TRBD1 (6 bases). V gave up 3 bases and J gave up 5 bases, with 19 bases separating them. Per the germline V gene, CDR1 is MDHEN and CDR2 is SYDVKM. The length of the CDR3 is 17 residues. The chain's CDR3 is CASSFRRGQIGNEKLFF. DNA of the CDR3: TGTGCCAGCAGTTTCCGGAGAGGACAGATAGGGAATGAAAAACTGTTTTTT.

V and J are TRBV29-1 and TRBJ2-5; 11 nucleotides align to TRBD2. The germline V gene encodes CDR1 SQVTM and CDR2 ANQGSEA. This CDR3 contains 14 residues. The ends lost 3 bases at V and 5 bases at J; junction bases unmatched: 5. CDR3 protein: CSVELAGGDETQYF. The CDR3 DNA reads TGCAGCGTTGAGCTAGCGGGGGGTGACGAGACCCAGTACTTC.

The chain is built from TRBV6-1 and TRBJ2-7; 9 nucleotides match TRBD2. V lost 6 bases, J lost 0 bases, and 6 bases stayed unmatched. The CDR3 is 15 residues long. Germline-derived CDR1 and CDR2 are MNHNS and SASEGT. CDR3 sequence: CASSGRTSDSYEQYF. The CDR3 DNA follows: TGTGCCAGCAGCGGTAGGACTAGCGACTCCTACGAGCAGTACTTC.

A few counts support this clone. CDR3 coding DNA: TGTGCCAGCAGTCCCGGGGATTCTGGGGCCAACGTCCTGACTTTC. Translation gives CASSPGDSGANVLTF. The chain couples TRBV6-1 to TRBJ2-6; D is perhaps TRBD2 (5 bases). Germline V gene data show CDR1 as MNHNS and CDR2 as SASEGT. There are 15 residues in the CDR3. The V end was cut by 5 bases, the J end by 1 base, with 9 bases between.

The V gene is TRBV2, the J gene TRBJ1-2, with no clear D. CDR3 length equals 14 residues. Germline CDR1 and CDR2: SNHLY and FYNNEI. V shed 3 bases and J shed 6 bases, with 14 bases lying between them. CDR3 loop: CASSESPGQNGYTF. The CDR3, as DNA: TGTGCCAGCAGTGAGTCGCCAGGCCAGAATGGCTACACCTTC. Full variable domain (missing parts from reference TRBV2 and TRBJ1-2): EPEVTQTPSHQVTQMGQEVILRCVPISNHLYFYWYRQILGQKVEFLVSFYNNEISEKSEIFDDQFSVERPDGSNFTLKIRSTKLEDSAMYFCASSESPGQNGYTFGSGTRLTVV.

The gene calls are TRBV6-5 and TRBJ1-3; D may be TRBD1 (6 bases). CDR3 length: 12 amino acids. The V end lost 10 bases, the J end lost 3 bases, and 10 bases lay between the germline ends. CDR1 and CDR2 from the germline V gene are MNHEY and SVGAGI. CDR3 nucleotide sequence: TGTGCCACTGGGACACTTGGAAACACCATATATTTT. Its protein product is CATGTLGNTIYF.

In DNA form, the CDR3 reads TGCGCCAGCAGCCAGAGACGGGGGGTTAATGAAAAACTGTTTTTT. Protein product: CASSQRRGVNEKLFF. The chain is built from TRBV4-3 and TRBJ1-4, with D maybe TRBD1 (5 bases). This CDR3 is 15 amino acids long. Trimming removed 3 bases from V and 4 bases from J, with 12 bases in between. In germline, CDR1 is LGHNA, CDR2 YSLEER.

This sequence joins TRBV5-5 and TRBJ2-2; TRBD2 matches at 7 bases. The V and J ends lost 1 base and 4 bases, in that order; junction bases with no gene match: 4. The CDR3 runs 15 residues. Germline V gene data show CDR1 as SGHKS and CDR2 as YYEKEE (reference sequence). CDR3 protein: CASSLWGGVTGELFF. DNA for the CDR3: TGTGCCAGCAGCTTGTGGGGAGGGGTCACCGGGGAGCTGTTTTTT.

Only one count was recorded for this clone. The chain recombines TRBV27 with TRBJ2-7; TRBD1 aligns across 10 bases. V lost 5 bases, J lost 5 bases, and 6 bases stayed unmatched. This CDR3 spans 14 amino acids. The germline gives CDR1 MNHEY, CDR2 SMNVEV (reference sequence). Here the CDR3 reads CASSTWDRGHEQYF. For the CDR3, the DNA is TGTGCCAGCAGTACCTGGGACAGGGGACACGAGCAGTACTTC.

V and J are TRBV28 and TRBJ1-2; TRBD1 aligns across 10 bases. The trim removed 10 bases at V and 6 bases at J, leaving 8 bases unmatched. From germline, CDR1 is MDHEN and CDR2 SYDVKM. This CDR3 spans 13 amino acids. CDR3 residues: CAISDRGGDGYTF. DNA of the CDR3: TGTGCCATCTCGGACAGGGGGGGTGATGGCTACACCTTC.